This TCR beta chain was sequenced during a study of vaccination effects on CD4 cells after COVID-19. Points on this clone: Its antigen is not known.

General observations from the study: Long after vaccination, the clones induced by infection and by vaccine shrank markedly in size.

Trimming cost V 5 bases and J 7 bases, with 12 bases left between them. The CDR3 covers 13 residues. Germline CDR1 reads MNHEY; CDR2 reads SVGAGI. CD4+ T cells specific for antigen were expanded with viral peptide pools by the ViraFEST assay before sequencing. Culturing for approximately 10 days preceded CD4+ T cell isolation. All vaccine recipients tested negative for nucleocapsid antibodies and had never contracted SARS-CoV-2 infection. Each well held approximately 2.2 million PBMC cultured with roughly 9.7 ug/ml peptides and 7.5 to 10 IU/ml IL-2. On both days 3 and 7, half of the culture medium was replaced with IL-2 medium. This table comes from immunoSEQ multiplex PCR, and its TCRdb copy is limited to in-frame clones, with some not included. This table has approximately 40,000 clones, around 68% appearing once.

The rearrangement joins TRBV6-5 to TRBJ1-5; TRBD1 might be the D (6 bases). Source: CD4+ T cells from PBMCs cultured with SARS-CoV-2 spike peptides, taken before COVID-19 vaccination. This clonotype was sampled from a human donor who received a COVID-19 vaccine. CDR3 residues: CASSPGAWQPQHF. CDR3 nucleotides: TGTGCCAGCAGTCCGGGGGCATGGCAGCCCCAGCATTTT.